The present entry profiles one TCR beta chain with its context. Time point indicated: blood 2 weeks post-SBRT. The treatment: 15 Gy SBRT to primary tumor, nephrectomy 4 weeks later. Assay used: immunoSEQ multiplex PCR; TCRdb lists only in-frame clones, some missing. In the table there are 25,000 to 30,000 clones, over 70% of which are singletons. The data stem from a study of radiation and T cells in renal cell carcinoma. This clonotype originated in a man aged 60-69 years with renal cell carcinoma. The sequences come from blood, collected from a patient whose treatment included radiotherapy and nephrectomy.

Here the CDR3 DNA reads TGTGCCAGTAGTGGGTTTAGCGGGACCCCATCCTACAATGAGCAGTTCTTC. It translates to CASSGFSGTPSYNEQFF. The V gene is TRBV19, the J gene TRBJ2-1; 8 bases fit TRBD2. The germline CDR1 and CDR2 sequences are LNHDA and SQIVND (reference sequence). The CDR3 is 17 residues long. V shed 5 bases and J 1 base; nucleotides not matched to a gene: 10.